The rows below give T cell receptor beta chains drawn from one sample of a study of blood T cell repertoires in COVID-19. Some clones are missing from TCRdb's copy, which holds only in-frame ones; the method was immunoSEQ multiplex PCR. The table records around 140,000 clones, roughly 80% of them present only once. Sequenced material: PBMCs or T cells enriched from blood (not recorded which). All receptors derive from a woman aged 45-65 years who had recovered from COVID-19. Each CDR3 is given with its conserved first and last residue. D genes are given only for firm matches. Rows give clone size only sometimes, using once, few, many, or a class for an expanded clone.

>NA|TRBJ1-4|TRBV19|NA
CASSPETNEKLFF
TGTGCCAGTAGTCCGGAGACTAATGAAAAACTGTTTTTT
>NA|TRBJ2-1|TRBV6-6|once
CASSYSGSMGQFF
TGTGCCAGCAGTTACTCCGGGAGCATGGGGCAGTTCTTC
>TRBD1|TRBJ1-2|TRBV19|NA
CASSTGQGSFGYTF
TGTGCCAGTAGTACCGGACAGGGTTCTTTTGGCTACACCTTC
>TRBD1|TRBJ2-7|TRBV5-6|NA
CASSLSRTGGYSYEQYF
TGTGCCAGCAGCTTGTCCCGGACAGGGGGATACTCCTACGAGCAGTACTTC
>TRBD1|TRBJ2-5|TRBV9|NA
CASSAGQGAGETQYF
TGTGCCAGCAGCGCCGGACAGGGGGCAGGGGAGACCCAGTACTTC
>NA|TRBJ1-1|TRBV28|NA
CASSFMGGGTEAFF
TGTGCCAGCAGTTTTATGGGAGGTGGCACTGAAGCTTTCTTT
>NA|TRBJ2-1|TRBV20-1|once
CSASPVAALSSYNEQFF
TGCAGTGCTAGTCCCGTAGCGGCCCTGAGCTCCTACAATGAGCAGTTCTTC
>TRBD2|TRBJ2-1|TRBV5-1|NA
CASSFTSGVGDEQFF
TGCGCCAGCAGCTTCACTAGCGGGGTGGGGGATGAGCAGTTCTTC
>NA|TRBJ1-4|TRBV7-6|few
CASSLDPGAREKLFF
TGTGCCAGCAGCTTAGATCCAGGGGCAAGGGAAAAACTGTTTTTT
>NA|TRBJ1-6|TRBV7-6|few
CASSLAFGGSLHF
TGTGCCAGCAGCTTAGCGTTCGGGGGGTCCCTCCACTTT
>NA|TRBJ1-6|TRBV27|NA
CASTSRGQRKSPLHF
TGTGCCAGCACATCGCGAGGCCAACGAAAGTCACCCCTCCACTTT
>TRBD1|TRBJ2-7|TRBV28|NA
CASSLVGQGMYEQYF
TGTGCCAGCAGTTTAGTAGGACAGGGCATGTACGAGCAGTACTTC
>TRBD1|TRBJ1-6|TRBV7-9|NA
CASSLEGTVNSPLHF
TGTGCCAGCAGCCTAGAAGGGACAGTCAATTCACCCCTCCACTTT
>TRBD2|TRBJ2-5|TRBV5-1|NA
CASSLGLAGGYQETQYF
TGCGCCAGCAGCTTGGGTCTAGCGGGGGGATATCAAGAGACCCAGTACTTC
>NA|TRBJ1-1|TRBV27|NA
CASRERPGTEAFF
TGTGCCAGCAGGGAAAGACCGGGGACTGAAGCTTTCTTT
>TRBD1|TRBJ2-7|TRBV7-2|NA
CASSTLGQGPYEQYF
TGTGCCAGCAGCACTCTGGGACAGGGACCCTACGAGCAGTACTTC
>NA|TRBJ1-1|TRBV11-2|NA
CASSLAGYAEAFF
TGTGCCAGCAGCTTAGCCGGGTACGCTGAAGCTTTCTTT
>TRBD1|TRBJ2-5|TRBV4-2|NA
CASSQGVSGTAHQETQYF
TGTGCCAGCAGCCAAGGAGTTAGTGGGACAGCACACCAAGAGACCCAGTACTTC
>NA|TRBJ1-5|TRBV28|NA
CATDGNLRGPQHF
TGTGCCACCGACGGTAATCTAAGGGGGCCCCAGCATTTT
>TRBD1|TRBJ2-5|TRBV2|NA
CASSDTLTGRETQYF
TGTGCCAGCAGTGACACATTGACAGGGCGGGAGACCCAGTACTTC
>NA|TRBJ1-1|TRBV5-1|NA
CASSLGGRRSEAFF
TGCGCCAGCAGCTTGGGCGGCCGACGATCTGAAGCTTTCTTT
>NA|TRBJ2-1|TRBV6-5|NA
CASRLGSYNEQFF
TGTGCCAGTAGACTAGGGTCCTACAATGAGCAGTTCTTC
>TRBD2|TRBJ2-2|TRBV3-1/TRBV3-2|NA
CASSREARGGGTGELFF
TGTGCCAGCAGCCGGGAAGCGCGGGGGGGCGGCACCGGGGAGCTGTTTTTT
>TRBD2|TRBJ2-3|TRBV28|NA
CASSRTSGGGDTQYF
TGTGCCAGCAGTAGGACTAGCGGGGGGGGAGATACGCAGTATTTT
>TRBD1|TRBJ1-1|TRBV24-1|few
CATSVTGGGSTEAFF
TGTGCCACCAGTGTTACAGGGGGCGGGAGCACTGAAGCTTTCTTT
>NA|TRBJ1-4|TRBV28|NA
CASSMGGGLAGTNEKLFF
TGTGCCAGCAGCATGGGCGGGGGGCTGGCGGGGACTAATGAAAAACTGTTTTTT
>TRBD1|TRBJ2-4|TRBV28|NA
CASSFSRQGSQYF
TGTGCCAGCAGTTTTTCCCGACAGGGTTCACAGTACTTC
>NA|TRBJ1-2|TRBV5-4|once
CASSTRGASMRGYTF
TGTGCCAGCAGCACCCGTGGGGCCTCAATGAGGGGCTACACCTTC
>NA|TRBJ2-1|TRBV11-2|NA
CASSLNRATYNEQFF
TGTGCCAGCAGCCTAAACAGGGCTACCTACAATGAGCAGTTCTTC
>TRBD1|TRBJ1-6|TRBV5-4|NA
CASSLSGTGYNSPLHF
TGTGCCAGCAGCTTGTCGGGGACAGGGTATAATTCACCCCTCCACTTT
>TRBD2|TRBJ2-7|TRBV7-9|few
CASSLALAGGYEQYF
TGTGCCAGCAGCTTAGCGTTAGCGGGTGGCTACGAGCAGTACTTC
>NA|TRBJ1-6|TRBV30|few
CAWTPTGTYNSPLHF
TGTGCCTGGACACCTACAGGGACCTATAATTCACCCCTCCACTTT
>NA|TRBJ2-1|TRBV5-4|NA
CASSLALPEYASSYNEQFF
TGTGCCAGCAGCTTGGCTCTCCCGGAATACGCTAGCTCCTACAATGAGCAGTTCTTC
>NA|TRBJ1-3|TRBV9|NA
CASSGNGLVGNTIYF
TGTGCCAGCAGCGGAAACGGGTTAGTTGGAAACACCATATATTTT
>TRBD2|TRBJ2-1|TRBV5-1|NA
CASSRGLADPTYNEQFF
TGCGCCAGCAGTCGAGGACTAGCGGACCCTACCTACAATGAGCAGTTCTTC
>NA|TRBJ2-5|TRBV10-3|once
CAISESGRGETQYF
TGTGCCATCAGTGAGTCGGGTAGGGGAGAGACCCAGTACTTC
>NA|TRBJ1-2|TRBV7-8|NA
CASSLTGMGYGYTF
TGTGCCAGCAGCTTAACAGGGATGGGCTATGGCTACACCTTC
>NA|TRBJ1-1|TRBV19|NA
CASSPAGRLQGGDTEAFF
TGTGCCAGTAGCCCCGCGGGCCGACTTCAGGGAGGGGACACTGAAGCTTTCTTT
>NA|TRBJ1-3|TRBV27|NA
CASSLWPGNTIYF
TGTGCCAGCAGTTTATGGCCTGGAAACACCATATATTTT
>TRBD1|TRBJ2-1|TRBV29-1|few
CSVENQDRQSYNEQFF
TGCAGCGTTGAAAACCAGGACAGGCAATCCTACAATGAGCAGTTCTTC
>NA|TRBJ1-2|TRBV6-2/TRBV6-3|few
CASSYKAGIGYGYTF
TGTGCCAGCAGTTACAAGGCAGGGATCGGGTATGGCTACACCTTC
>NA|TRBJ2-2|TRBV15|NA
CATSTGDGRYTGELFF
TGTGCCACCAGCACGGGGGACGGCAGATACACCGGGGAGCTGTTTTTT
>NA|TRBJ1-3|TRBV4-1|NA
CASSQDAPGSGNTIYF
TGCGCCAGCAGCCAAGATGCACCAGGGTCTGGAAACACCATATATTTT
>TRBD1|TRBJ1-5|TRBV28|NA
CASSASGTAYSNQPQHF
TGTGCCAGCAGTGCCTCCGGGACAGCTTATAGCAATCAGCCCCAGCATTTT
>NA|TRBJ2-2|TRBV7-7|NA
CASSSTRPLNTGELFF
TGTGCCAGCAGCTCCACTAGACCACTGAACACCGGGGAGCTGTTTTTT
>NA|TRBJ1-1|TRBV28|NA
CASMGPEVRNTEAFF
TGTGCCAGCATGGGTCCGGAGGTGAGAAACACTGAAGCTTTCTTT
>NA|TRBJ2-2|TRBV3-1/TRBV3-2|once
CASSQGAGTNTEELFF
TGTGCCAGCAGCCAAGGTGCGGGGACGAACACCGAGGAGCTGTTTTTT
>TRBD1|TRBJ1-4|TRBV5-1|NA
CASSFRDSRSNEKLFF
TGCGCCAGCAGCTTCCGGGACAGCCGAAGCAATGAAAAACTGTTTTTT
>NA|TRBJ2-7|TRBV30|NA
CAWSVRWGPSLYEQYF
TGTGCCTGGAGTGTAAGGTGGGGCCCCTCCCTTTACGAGCAGTACTTC
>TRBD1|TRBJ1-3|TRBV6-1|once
CASSERGQFLSSGNTIYF
TGTGCCAGCAGTGAGAGGGGACAGTTCCTCTCATCTGGAAACACCATATATTTT
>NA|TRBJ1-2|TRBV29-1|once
CSVEEQGLYGYTF
TGCAGCGTTGAAGAACAGGGTCTCTATGGCTACACCTTC
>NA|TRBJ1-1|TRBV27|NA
CASSLTDMENTEAFF
TGTGCCAGCAGTTTAACAGATATGGAGAACACTGAAGCTTTCTTT
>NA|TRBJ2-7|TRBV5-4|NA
CASSFLRGVASEQYF
TGTGCCAGCAGCTTCCTCAGGGGGGTGGCCTCCGAGCAGTACTTC
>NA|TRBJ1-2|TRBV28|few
CASSRAARGYGYTF
TGTGCCAGCAGTCGGGCTGCCAGGGGCTATGGCTACACCTTC
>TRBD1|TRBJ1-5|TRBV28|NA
CASSPWGQNQPQHF
TGTGCCAGCAGTCCCTGGGGACAGAATCAGCCCCAGCATTTT
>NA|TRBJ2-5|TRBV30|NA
CAWSTGGAGETQYF
TGTGCCTGGAGTACTGGGGGGGCGGGGGAGACCCAGTACTTC